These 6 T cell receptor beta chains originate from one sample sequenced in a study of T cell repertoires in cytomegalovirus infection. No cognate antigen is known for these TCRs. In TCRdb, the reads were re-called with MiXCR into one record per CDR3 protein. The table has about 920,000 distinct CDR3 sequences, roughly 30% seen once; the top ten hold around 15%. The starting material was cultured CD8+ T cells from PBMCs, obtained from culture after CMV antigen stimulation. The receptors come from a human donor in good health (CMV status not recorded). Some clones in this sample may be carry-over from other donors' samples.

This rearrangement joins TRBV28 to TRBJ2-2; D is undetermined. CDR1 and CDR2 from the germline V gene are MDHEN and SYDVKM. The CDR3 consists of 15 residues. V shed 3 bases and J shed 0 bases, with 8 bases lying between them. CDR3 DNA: TGTGCCAGCAGTTTCCTGACCGCGAACACCGGGGAGCTGTTTTTT. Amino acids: CASSFLTANTGELFF.

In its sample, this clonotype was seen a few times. CDR3 in amino acids: CASSFLQGTQETQYF. In DNA form, the CDR3 reads TGTGCCAGCAGTTTTCTTCAGGGAACCCAAGAGACCCAGTACTTC. This chain links TRBV11-2 with TRBJ2-5, with D perhaps matching TRBD1 (5 bases). The CDR3 sequence is 15 residues long. V was cut by 6 bases and J by 1 base, with 15 bases left in between. CDR1 is SGHAT, CDR2 FQNNGV, per germline.

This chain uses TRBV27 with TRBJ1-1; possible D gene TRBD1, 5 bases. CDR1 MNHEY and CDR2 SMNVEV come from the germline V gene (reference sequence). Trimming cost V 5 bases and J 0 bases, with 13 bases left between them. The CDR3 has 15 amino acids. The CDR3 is CASSGTDELNTEAFF. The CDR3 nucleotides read TGTGCCAGCAGTGGGACGGATGAACTGAACACTGAAGCTTTCTTT.

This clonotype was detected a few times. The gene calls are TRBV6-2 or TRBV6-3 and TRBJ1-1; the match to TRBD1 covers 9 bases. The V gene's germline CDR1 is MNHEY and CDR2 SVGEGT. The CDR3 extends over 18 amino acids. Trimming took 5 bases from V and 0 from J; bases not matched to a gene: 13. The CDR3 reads CASSALLGTGFMNTEAFF. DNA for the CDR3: TGTGCCAGCAGTGCGTTGCTCGGGACAGGGTTTATGAACACTGAAGCTTTCTTT.

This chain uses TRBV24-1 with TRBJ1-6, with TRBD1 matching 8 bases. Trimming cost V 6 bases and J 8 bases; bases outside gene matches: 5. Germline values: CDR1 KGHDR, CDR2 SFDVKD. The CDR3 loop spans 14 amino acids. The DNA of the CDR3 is TGTGCCACCAGTATGAACAGGGGGGATTCACCCCTCCACTTT. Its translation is CATSMNRGDSPLHF.

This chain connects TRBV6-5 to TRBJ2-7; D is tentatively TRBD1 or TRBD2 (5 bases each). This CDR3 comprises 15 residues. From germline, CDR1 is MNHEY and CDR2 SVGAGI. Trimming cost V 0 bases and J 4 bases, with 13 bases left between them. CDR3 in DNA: TGTGCCAGCAGTTACTCCCAGCTGGGGGAGTACGAGCAGTACTTC. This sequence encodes CASSYSQLGEYEQYF.